This entry lists 13 T cell receptor beta chains sequenced from one sample in a study of regulatory T cells in long-lasting Graves disease. TCR beta libraries were built with iRepertoire HTBI primers and Arm-PCR of CDR3 regions. TCRdb analysed the multiplex PCR reads with MiXCR anew, one entry per CDR3 protein. Among roughly 400,000 distinct CDR3 sequences listed, around 21% were seen once. Stated time point: persistent/refractory GD, antithyroid drugs over 5 years with positive TRAb. With RNA extracted from PBMCs as input, the TCR library was made. The sequences come from peripheral blood mononuclear cells (PBMCs), collected when the disease was refractory, from a patient treated with antithyroid drugs. These receptors all come from a female donor with Graves disease.

This clonotype was counted between two and nine times. The rearrangement links TRBV10-2 to TRBJ1-5; D might be TRBD1 (5 bases). The CDR3 runs to 14 residues. Deletions cut 6 bases from V and 4 bases from J, with 13 bases between. Germline CDR1 WSHSY, CDR2 SAAADI. The CDR3 loop reads CASRDSGVNQPQHF. For the CDR3, the DNA is TGCGCCAGCAGGGACTCGGGGGTAAATCAGCCCCAGCATTTT.

Many counts were recorded for this clonotype. The chain carries TRBV27 and TRBJ1-6, with 9 bases aligning to TRBD1. CDR3 length: 14 amino acids. After removal of 6 bases from V and 8 bases from J, the junction contained 5 bases not matched to a gene. CDR1 is MNHEY and CDR2 is SMNVEV in the germline V gene (reference sequence). CDR3 sequence reads: CASRPGQGYSPLHF. The CDR3, as DNA: TGTGCCAGCAGACCGGGACAGGGATATTCACCCCTCCACTTT.

This rearrangement joins TRBV20-1 to TRBJ2-7; the match to TRBD2 covers 10 bases. The CDR3 contains 16 residues. The germline gives CDR1 DFQATT, CDR2 SNEGSKA (reference sequence). The J segment lost 5 bases and the V segment lost 2 bases, leaving 12 bases of the junction unmatched. The CDR3 bases are TGCAGTGCTAGACCTTGGACTAGCGGAGAACCCAACGAGCAGTACTTC. It yields the protein CSARPWTSGEPNEQYF.

This clonotype was counted ten times or more. The rearrangement links TRBV7-2 to TRBJ1-1; D unclear. In germline, CDR1 is SGHTA, CDR2 FQGNSA. V was shortened by 5 bases and J by 0 bases, with 22 bases between the two germline ends. The CDR3 contains 18 residues. CDR3 coding DNA: TGTGCCAGCAGCCCCCGTCTGGCAGGAAACCACATGAACACTGAAGCTTTCTTT. Amino acid sequence: CASSPRLAGNHMNTEAFF.

This clonotype was seen more than once but under ten times. J is TRBJ2-7 and V is TRBV3-1, with 8 bases matching TRBD2. V gave up 0 bases and J gave up 5 bases; unmatched junction bases: 9. The V gene's germline CDR1 is LGHDT and CDR2 YNNKEL (reference sequence). The CDR3 extends over 16 amino acids. The CDR3 spells CASSQDMSGSAHEQYF. The CDR3 region has the DNA TGTGCCAGCAGCCAAGACATGAGCGGGAGTGCCCACGAGCAGTACTTC.

CDR3 bases: TGTGCCAGCAGCCCCTTTGGAAATGAAAAACTGTTTTTT. Translation: CASSPFGNEKLFF. The chain recombines TRBV7-6 with TRBJ1-4; D is undetermined. Germline V CDR1 and CDR2: SGHVS, FNYEAQ. The V end lost 5 bases, the J end lost 5 bases, and 9 bases lay between the germline ends. CDR3 length equals 13 residues.

V gene TRBV7-2 combines with J gene TRBJ2-2; 7 bases are shared with TRBD1. Per the germline V gene, CDR1 is SGHTA and CDR2 is FQGNSA. Trimming took 3 bases from V and 2 from J; bases not matched to a gene: 12. The CDR3 is 18 residues long. CDR3 DNA sequence: TGTGCCAGCAGCTTCTCCCCCGGGACAGACGACAACACCGGGGAGCTGTTTTTT. This codes for CASSFSPGTDDNTGELFF.

In its sample, this clonotype was seen many times. The V call is TRBV28, the J call TRBJ1-1; D might be TRBD1 (5 bases). This CDR3 is 14 amino acids long. Germline V lookup: CDR1 MDHEN, CDR2 SYDVKM. The germline V and J ends were trimmed by 6 bases and 9 bases, with 20 bases remaining between them. This chain's CDR3 is CASRDPAGVGKAFF. The CDR3 DNA follows: TGTGCCAGCAGAGACCCTGCGGGGGTTGGGAAAGCTTTCTTT.

This clonotype was seen a few times. V is TRBV29-1 and J is TRBJ1-1; D is undetermined. The germline gives CDR1 SQVTM, CDR2 ANQGSEA. Trimming shortened V by 4 bases and J by 7 bases, and 16 bases separated the two germline ends. This CDR3 contains 13 residues. This chain's CDR3 is CSVGGVKGLEAFF. In DNA form, the CDR3 reads TGCAGCGTTGGTGGGGTAAAGGGCCTTGAAGCTTTCTTT. Using reference TRBV29-1 and TRBJ1-1 for the parts outside the CDR3, the full variable domain is SAVISQKPSRDICQRGTSLTIQCQVDSQVTMMFWYRQQPGQSLTLIATANQGSEATYESGFVIDKFPISRPNLTFSTLTVSNMSPEDSSIYLCSVGGVKGLEAFFGQGTRLTVV.

This clonotype has a handful of counts. This chain connects TRBV7-2 to TRBJ2-7, with D perhaps being TRBD1 or TRBD2 (7 bases each). The V end was cut by 5 bases, the J end by 5 bases, with 19 bases between. Germline values: CDR1 SGHTA, CDR2 FQGNSA. The CDR3 covers 15 residues. The CDR3 coding sequence is TGTGCCAGCAGCCGCACGAGGGGAGGGGGCCACGAGCAGTACTTC. It translates to CASSRTRGGGHEQYF.

The V gene is TRBV12-5, the J gene TRBJ2-2; TRBD1 might be the D (6 bases). The CDR3 is made up of 14 amino acids. Trimming shortened V by 0 bases and J by 4 bases, and 6 bases separated the two germline ends. The germline CDR1 and CDR2 sequences are LGHNT and FRNRAP. As DNA, the CDR3 is TGTGCTAGTGGTTTGGTAGGGGGCACCGGGGAGCTGTTTTTT. This gives the protein CASGLVGGTGELFF.

The chain couples TRBV27 to TRBJ2-1; tentatively, D is TRBD1 or TRBD2 (5 bases each). V was clipped by 6 bases and J by 4 bases, with 19 bases between them. There are 16 residues in the CDR3. In germline, CDR1 is MNHEY, CDR2 SMNVEV (reference sequence). CDR3 loop: CASRKGTQNLYNEQFF. The CDR3 DNA reads TGTGCCAGCAGAAAAGGGACGCAGAACCTTTACAATGAGCAGTTCTTC.

This clonotype was counted at least ten times. The chain employs TRBV7-2 and TRBJ2-7; a possible D gene is TRBD1 (6 bases). The germline gives CDR1 SGHTA, CDR2 FQGNSA. The V and J ends lost 5 bases and 7 bases respectively, with 18 bases between them. This CDR3 region has 14 residues. CDR3 residues: CASSPGQGPEEQYF. In DNA form, the CDR3 reads TGTGCCAGCAGCCCAGGGCAGGGGCCTGAGGAGCAGTACTTC.